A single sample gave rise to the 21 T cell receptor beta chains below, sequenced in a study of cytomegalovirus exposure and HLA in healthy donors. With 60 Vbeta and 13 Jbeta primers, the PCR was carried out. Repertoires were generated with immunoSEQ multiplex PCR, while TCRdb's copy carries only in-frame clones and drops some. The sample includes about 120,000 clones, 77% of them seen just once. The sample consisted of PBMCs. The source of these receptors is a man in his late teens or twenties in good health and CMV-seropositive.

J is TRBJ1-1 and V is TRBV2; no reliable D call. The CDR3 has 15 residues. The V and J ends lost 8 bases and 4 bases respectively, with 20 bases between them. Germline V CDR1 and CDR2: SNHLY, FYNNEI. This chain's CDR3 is CASRTLRRRSTEAFF. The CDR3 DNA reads TGTGCCAGCCGAACTCTGAGAAGACGGAGCACTGAAGCTTTCTTT.

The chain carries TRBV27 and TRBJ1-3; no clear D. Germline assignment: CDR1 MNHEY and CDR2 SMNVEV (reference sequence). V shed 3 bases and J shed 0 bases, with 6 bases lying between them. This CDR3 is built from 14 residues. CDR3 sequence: CASSLAGSGNTIYF. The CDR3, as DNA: TGTGCCAGCAGTTTGGCGGGCTCTGGAAACACCATATATTTT.

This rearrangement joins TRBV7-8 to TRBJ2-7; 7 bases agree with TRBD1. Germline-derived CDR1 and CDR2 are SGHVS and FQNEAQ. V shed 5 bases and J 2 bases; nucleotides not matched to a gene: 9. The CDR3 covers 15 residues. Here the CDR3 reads CASSGGQNSAYEQYF. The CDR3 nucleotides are TGTGCCAGCAGCGGGGGACAGAACTCGGCCTACGAGCAGTACTTC. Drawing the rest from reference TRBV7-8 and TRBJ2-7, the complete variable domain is GAGVSQSPRYKVAKRGQDVALRCDPISGHVSLFWYQQALGQGPEFLTYFQNEAQLDKSGLPSDRFFAERPEGSVSTLKIQRTQQEDSAVYLCASSGGQNSAYEQYFGPGTRLTVT.

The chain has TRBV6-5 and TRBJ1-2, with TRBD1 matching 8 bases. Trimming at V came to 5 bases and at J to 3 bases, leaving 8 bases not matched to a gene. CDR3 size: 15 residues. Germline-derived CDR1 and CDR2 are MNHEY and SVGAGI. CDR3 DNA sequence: TGTGCCAGCAGTGCCTCAGGGGGCCTTCACTATGGCTACACCTTC. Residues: CASSASGGLHYGYTF.

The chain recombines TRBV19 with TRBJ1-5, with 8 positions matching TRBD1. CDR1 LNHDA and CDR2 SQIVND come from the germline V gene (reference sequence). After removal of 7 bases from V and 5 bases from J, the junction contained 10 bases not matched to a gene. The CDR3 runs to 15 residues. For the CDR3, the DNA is TGTGCCAGTACCCTGGGGCAGGGGGCCTATCAGCCCCAGCATTTT. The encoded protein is CASTLGQGAYQPQHF. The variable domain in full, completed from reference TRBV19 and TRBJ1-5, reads DGGITQSPKYLFRKEGQNVTLSCEQNLNHDAMYWYRQDPGQGLRLIYYSQIVNDFQKGDIAEGYSVSREKKESFPLTVTSAQKNPTAFYLCASTLGQGAYQPQHFGDGTRLSIL.

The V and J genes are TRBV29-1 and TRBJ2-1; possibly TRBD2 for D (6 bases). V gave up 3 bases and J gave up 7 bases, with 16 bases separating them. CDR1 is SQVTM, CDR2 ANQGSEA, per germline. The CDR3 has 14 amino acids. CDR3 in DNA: TGCAGCGTTGACTCTCGGGGGTGGGAGAATGAGCAGTTCTTC. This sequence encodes CSVDSRGWENEQFF.

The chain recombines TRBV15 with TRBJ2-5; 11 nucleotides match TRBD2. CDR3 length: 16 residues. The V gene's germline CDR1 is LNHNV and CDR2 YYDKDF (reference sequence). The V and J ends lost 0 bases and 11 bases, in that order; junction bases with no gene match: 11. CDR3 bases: TGTGCCACCAGCAGAGATTGGGGACTAGCGGCGAGGGAGCAGTACTTC. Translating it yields CATSRDWGLAAREQYF. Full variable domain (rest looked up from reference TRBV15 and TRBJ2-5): DAMVIQNPRYQVTQFGKPVTLSCSQTLNHNVMYWYQQKSSQAPKLLFHYYDKDFNNEADTPDNFQSRRPNTSFCFLDIRSPGLGDTAMYLCATSRDWGLAAREQYFGPGTRLLVL.

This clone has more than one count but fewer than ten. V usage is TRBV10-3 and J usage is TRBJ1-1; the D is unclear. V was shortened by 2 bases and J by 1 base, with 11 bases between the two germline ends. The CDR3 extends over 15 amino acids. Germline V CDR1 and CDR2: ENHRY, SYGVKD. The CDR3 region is CAISEGFGGNTEAFF. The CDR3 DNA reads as TGTGCCATCAGTGAGGGGTTCGGAGGGAACACTGAAGCTTTCTTT.

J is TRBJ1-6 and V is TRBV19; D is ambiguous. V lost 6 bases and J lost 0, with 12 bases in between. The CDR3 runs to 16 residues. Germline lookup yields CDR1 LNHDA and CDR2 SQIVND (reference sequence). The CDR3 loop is CASRETGSSYNSPLHF. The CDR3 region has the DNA TGTGCCAGTAGAGAGACGGGAAGCTCCTATAATTCACCCCTCCACTTT.

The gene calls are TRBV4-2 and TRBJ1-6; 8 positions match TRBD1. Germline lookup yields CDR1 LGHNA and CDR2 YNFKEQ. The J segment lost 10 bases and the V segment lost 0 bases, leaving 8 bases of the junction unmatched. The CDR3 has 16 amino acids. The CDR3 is CASSQDMDRAGSPLHF. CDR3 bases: TGTGCCAGCAGCCAAGATATGGACAGGGCAGGGTCACCCCTCCACTTT.

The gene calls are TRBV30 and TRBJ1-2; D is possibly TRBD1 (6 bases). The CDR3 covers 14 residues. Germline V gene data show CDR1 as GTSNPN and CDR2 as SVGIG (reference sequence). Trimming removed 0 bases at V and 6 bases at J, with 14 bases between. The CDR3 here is CAWSVNRVWDGYTF. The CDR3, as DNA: TGTGCCTGGAGTGTTAACAGGGTCTGGGATGGCTACACCTTC.

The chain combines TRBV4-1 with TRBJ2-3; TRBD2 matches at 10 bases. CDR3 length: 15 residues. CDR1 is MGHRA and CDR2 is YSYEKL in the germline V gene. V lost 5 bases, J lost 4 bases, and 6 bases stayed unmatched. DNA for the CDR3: TGCGCCAGCAGCTTGATAGCGGGGGGACCAGATACGCAGTATTTT. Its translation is CASSLIAGGPDTQYF.

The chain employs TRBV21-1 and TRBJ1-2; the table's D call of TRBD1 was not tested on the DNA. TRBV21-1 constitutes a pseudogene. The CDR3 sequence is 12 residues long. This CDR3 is CASSKYRAPYTF. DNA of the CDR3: TGTGCCAGCAGCAAGTACAGGGCCCCCTACACCTTC.

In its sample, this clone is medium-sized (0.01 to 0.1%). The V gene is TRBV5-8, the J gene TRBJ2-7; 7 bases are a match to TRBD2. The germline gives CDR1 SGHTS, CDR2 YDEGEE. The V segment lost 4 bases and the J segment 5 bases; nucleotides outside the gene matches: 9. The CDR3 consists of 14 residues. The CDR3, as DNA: TGTGCCAGCAGCCCGACGGTAGCGGGCGACGAGCAGTACTTC. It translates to CASSPTVAGDEQYF.

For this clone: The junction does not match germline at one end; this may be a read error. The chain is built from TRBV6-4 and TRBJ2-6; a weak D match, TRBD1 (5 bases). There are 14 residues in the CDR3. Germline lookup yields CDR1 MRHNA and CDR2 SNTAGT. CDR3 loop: CASSDSSGANGLTF. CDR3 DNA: TGTGCCAGCAGTGACAGCTCTGGGGCCAACGGCCTGACTTTC.

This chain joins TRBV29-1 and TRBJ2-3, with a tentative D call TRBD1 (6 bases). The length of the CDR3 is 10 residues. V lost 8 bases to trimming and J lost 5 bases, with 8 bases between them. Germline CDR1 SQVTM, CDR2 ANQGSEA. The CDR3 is CSTGRDTQYF. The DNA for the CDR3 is TGCAGCACAGGGAGAGATACGCAGTATTTT.

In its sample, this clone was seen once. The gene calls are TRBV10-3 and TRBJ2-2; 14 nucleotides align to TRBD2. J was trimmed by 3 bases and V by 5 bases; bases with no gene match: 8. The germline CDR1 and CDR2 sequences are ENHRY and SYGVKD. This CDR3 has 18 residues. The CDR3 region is CAISPGLAGEGDTGELFF. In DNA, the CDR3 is TGTGCCATCAGTCCGGGACTAGCGGGAGAAGGGGACACCGGGGAGCTGTTTTTT.

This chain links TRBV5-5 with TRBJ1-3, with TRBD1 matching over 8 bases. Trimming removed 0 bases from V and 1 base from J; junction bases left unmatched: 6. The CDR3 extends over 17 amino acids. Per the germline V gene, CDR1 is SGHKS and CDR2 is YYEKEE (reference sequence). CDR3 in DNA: TGTGCCAGCAGCTTGGCCGAGACAGGGGTTTCTGGAAACACCATATATTTT. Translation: CASSLAETGVSGNTIYF.

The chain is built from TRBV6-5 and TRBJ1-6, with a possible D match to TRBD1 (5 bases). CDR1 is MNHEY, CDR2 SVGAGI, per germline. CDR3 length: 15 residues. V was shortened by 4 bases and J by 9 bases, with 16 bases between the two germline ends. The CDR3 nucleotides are TGTGCCAGCAGTTTGACACCTGCTAGGGGTTCACCCCTCCACTTT. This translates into CASSLTPARGSPLHF.

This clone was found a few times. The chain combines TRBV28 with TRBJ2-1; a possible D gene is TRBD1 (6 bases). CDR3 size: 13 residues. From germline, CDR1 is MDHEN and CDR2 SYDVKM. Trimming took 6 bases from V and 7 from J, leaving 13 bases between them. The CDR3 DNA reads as TGTGCCAGCAGGGTGTCAGGGGATAATGAGCAGTTCTTC. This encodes CASRVSGDNEQFF.

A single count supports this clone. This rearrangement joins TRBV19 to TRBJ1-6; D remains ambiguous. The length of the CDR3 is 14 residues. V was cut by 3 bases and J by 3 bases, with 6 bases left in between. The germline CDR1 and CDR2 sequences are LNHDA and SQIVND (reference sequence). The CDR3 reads CASSITVYNSPLHF. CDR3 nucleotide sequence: TGTGCCAGTAGTATTACAGTCTATAATTCACCCCTCCACTTT.